This note documents a single T cell receptor beta chain sequence. The antigen is undetermined. A junction boundary mismatches the germline segment, possibly from a read error. The library was built for alpha chains, so this beta chain is an off-target read and its size means little. CDR1 is MNHEY, CDR2 SVGAGI, per germline. CDR3 length: 18 amino acids. This sample's time point: sample taken at primary tumor resection. This sample is part of a study of spatial heterogeneity in lung cancer. General study findings and limits: Mutation tallies in tumors tracked expanded intratumoral alpha and beta TCR counts.

In TCRdb, the 5' RACE reads were re-called with MiXCR into one record per CDR3 protein. Here the sample spans 6,000 to 7,500 distinct CDR3 sequences, 14% being singletons. The specimen comprised lung tumor tissue, sampled at surgery. V usage is TRBV6-5 and J usage is TRBJ2-1, with 8 bases aligning to TRBD2. This TCR was sampled from a male donor with early-stage non-small cell lung cancer. The CDR3 DNA sequence: TGTGCCAGCAGTTACCCGCTTAGCGGGAATCGACCGGACAATAAGCAGTTCTTC. This translates into CASSYPLSGNRPDNKQFF.